Each of the 8 T cell receptor beta chains below was sequenced from the same sample in a study of identical twins. MiXCR, run by TCRdb on the 5' RACE reads, gives a single entry per CDR3 protein. Of approximately 210,000 distinct CDR3 sequences in the sample, roughly a tenth were seen once. The sample was memory (CD45RO+) T cells sorted from blood. The receptors derive from a woman under 30 in good health.

The rearrangement joins TRBV14 to TRBJ1-6; 7 bases are a match to TRBD1. This CDR3 is built from 15 residues. V shed 4 bases and J 7 bases; nucleotides not matched to a gene: 7. Germline lookup yields CDR1 SGHDN and CDR2 FVKESK. CDR3 loop: CASSRFRDSNSPLHF. The CDR3 nucleotides read TGTGCCAGCAGCCGATTCCGGGACAGCAATTCACCCCTCCACTTT.

This clonotype was seen more than once but under ten times. The rearrangement uses TRBV20-1 and TRBJ2-7; D gene ambiguous. Germline assignment: CDR1 DFQATT and CDR2 SNEGSKA (reference sequence). With 3 bases removed from V and 2 bases from J, the gap between germline ends came to 11 bases. The CDR3 has 13 amino acids. CDR3 region: CSASSPKAYEQYF. In nucleotides, the CDR3 is TGCAGTGCTAGCAGTCCAAAGGCCTACGAGCAGTACTTC.

This clonotype showed up just a few times. This chain uses TRBV4-1 with TRBJ2-1, with 8 bases that match TRBD2. CDR3 length: 18 amino acids. The V gene's germline CDR1 is MGHRA and CDR2 YSYEKL. The V and J ends lost 0 bases and 3 bases, in that order; junction bases with no gene match: 10. CDR3 coding DNA: TGCGCCAGCAGCCAAGATGGAGCGGGGGACCCTTACTACAATGAGCAGTTCTTC. Amino acid sequence: CASSQDGAGDPYYNEQFF.

This clonotype was counted many times. The chain links TRBV3-1 to TRBJ2-2; TRBD2 matches at 11 bases. The V and J ends lost 8 bases and 4 bases, in that order; junction bases with no gene match: 3. Germline lookup yields CDR1 LGHDT and CDR2 YNNKEL (reference sequence). The CDR3 runs 14 residues. CDR3 amino acids: CASDLAGGTGELFF. Written as DNA, the CDR3 is TGTGCCAGCGACCTAGCGGGGGGCACCGGGGAGCTGTTTTTT.

The chain uses TRBV12-3 or TRBV12-4 and TRBJ2-2; D may be TRBD1 (6 bases). Trimming pared 8 bases from V and 5 bases from J, leaving 21 bases between. This CDR3 is 16 amino acids long. CDR3 sequence: CASSLRRGRETGELFF. CDR3 bases: TGTGCCAGCTCCCTCCGCAGGGGCAGGGAGACCGGGGAGCTGTTTTTT.

This clonotype was counted only a few times. The J gene is TRBJ2-3, the V gene TRBV20-1; tentative D call: TRBD1 (7 bases). The CDR3 loop spans 16 amino acids. Deletions cut 3 bases from V and 1 base from J, with 17 bases between. CDR1 is DFQATT and CDR2 is SNEGSKA in the germline V gene (reference sequence). CDR3 region: CSARRRDRERTDTQYF. The CDR3 region has the DNA TGCAGTGCTAGGAGGCGGGACAGAGAGCGCACAGATACGCAGTATTTT.

J is TRBJ2-4 and V is TRBV5-1; the match to TRBD2 covers 8 bases. The V gene's germline CDR1 is SGHRS and CDR2 YFSETQ. The CDR3 consists of 16 residues. Unmatched junction bases numbered 10, after V lost 2 bases and J lost 6 bases. The CDR3 DNA follows: TGCGCCAGCAGCTTTACGACGGGGGGGCGGAGAAACATTCAGTACTTC. Its translation: CASSFTTGGRRNIQYF.

This clonotype was observed at least ten times. The rearrangement uses TRBV12-3 or TRBV12-4 and TRBJ1-5; D gene unclear. This CDR3 has 15 amino acids. The V and J ends lost 1 base and 6 bases respectively, with 13 bases between them. Written as DNA, the CDR3 is TGTGCCAGCAGTTTAGAACGCGGAGGAGGTCAGCCCCAGCATTTT. It yields the protein CASSLERGGGQPQHF.